Detailed here is one T cell receptor (beta chain). Antigen unknown. The V end lost 5 bases, the J end lost 5 bases, and 7 bases lay between the germline ends. CDR1 is SGHDT, CDR2 YYEEEE, per germline. This CDR3 spans 12 amino acids. Primers included in the PCR were 60 Vbeta and 13 Jbeta primers. The method was immunoSEQ multiplex PCR; TCRdb's version includes in-frame clones alone and lacks a portion of them. Of under 200,000 clones listed, roughly 77% are singletons. The source of the sample is a study of cytomegalovirus exposure and HLA in healthy donors. Study as a whole: An early data release held tens of millions of unique TCRs from HLA-typed donors. Ancestry clustering placed about 80% of 350 to 500 genotyped donors in the Caucasian-associated cluster.

General observations from the study: Common viral pathogens were later found to be apparently linked to several of the most significant clusters.

The sequence came from a male donor in good health and CMV-seropositive. Sequenced sample: PBMCs. The chain couples TRBV5-6 to TRBJ2-2; D uncertain. The CDR3 reads CASRVATGELFF. The CDR3 DNA sequence: TGTGCCAGCAGGGTAGCTACCGGGGAGCTGTTTTTT.